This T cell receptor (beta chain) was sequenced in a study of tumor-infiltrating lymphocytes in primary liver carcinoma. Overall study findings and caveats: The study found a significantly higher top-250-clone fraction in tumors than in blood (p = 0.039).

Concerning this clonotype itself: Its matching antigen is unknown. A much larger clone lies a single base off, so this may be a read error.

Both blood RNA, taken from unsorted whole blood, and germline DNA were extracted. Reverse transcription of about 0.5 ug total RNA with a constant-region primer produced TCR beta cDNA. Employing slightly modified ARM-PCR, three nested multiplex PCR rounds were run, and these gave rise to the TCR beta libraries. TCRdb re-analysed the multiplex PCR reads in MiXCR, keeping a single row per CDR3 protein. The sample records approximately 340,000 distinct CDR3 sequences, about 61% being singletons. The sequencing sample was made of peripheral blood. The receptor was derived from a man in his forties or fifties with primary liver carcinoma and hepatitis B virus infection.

DNA of the CDR3: TGTGCCAGCTCTAGTGGGGGAGTCTCCTACAATGAGCAGTTCTTC. Translation gives CASSSGGVSYNEQFF. This rearrangement joins TRBV10-3 to TRBJ2-1; tentatively, D is TRBD1 or TRBD2 (5 bases each). CDR1 and CDR2 from the germline V gene are ENHRY and SYGVKD. Trimming stripped 10 bases from V and 0 bases from J, with 16 bases between. The length of the CDR3 is 15 residues.